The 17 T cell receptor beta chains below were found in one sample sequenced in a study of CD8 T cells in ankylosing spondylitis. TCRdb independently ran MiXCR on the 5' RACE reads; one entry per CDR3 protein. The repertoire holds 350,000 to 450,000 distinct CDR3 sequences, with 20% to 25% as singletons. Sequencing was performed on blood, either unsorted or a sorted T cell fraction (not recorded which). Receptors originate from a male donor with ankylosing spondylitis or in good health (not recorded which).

DNA for the CDR3: TGCGCCAGCAGCCAAGAAGTGGGTGGGCTTATAGCCAAAAACATTCAGTACTTC. This gives the protein CASSQEVGGLIAKNIQYF. V gene TRBV4-1 combines with J gene TRBJ2-4; no clear D gene. CDR1 is MGHRA and CDR2 is YSYEKL in the germline V gene. The CDR3 is made up of 18 amino acids. Deletions cut 0 bases from V and 0 bases from J, with 15 bases between.

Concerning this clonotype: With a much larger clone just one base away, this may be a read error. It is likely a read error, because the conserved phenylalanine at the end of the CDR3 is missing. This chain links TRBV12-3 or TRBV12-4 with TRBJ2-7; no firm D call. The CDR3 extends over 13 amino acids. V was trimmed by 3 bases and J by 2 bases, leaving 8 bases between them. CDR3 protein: CASSFTGPYEQYI. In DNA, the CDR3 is TGTGCCAGCAGTTTTACCGGCCCCTACGAGCAGTACATC.

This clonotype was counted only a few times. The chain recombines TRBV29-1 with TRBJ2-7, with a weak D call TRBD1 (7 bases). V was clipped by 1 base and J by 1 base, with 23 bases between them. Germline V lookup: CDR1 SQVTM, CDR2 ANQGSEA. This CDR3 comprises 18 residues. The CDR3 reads CSVEGPRGATTDSYEQYF. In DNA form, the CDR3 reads TGCAGCGTTGAAGGCCCCAGGGGGGCGACAACCGATTCCTACGAGCAGTACTTC.

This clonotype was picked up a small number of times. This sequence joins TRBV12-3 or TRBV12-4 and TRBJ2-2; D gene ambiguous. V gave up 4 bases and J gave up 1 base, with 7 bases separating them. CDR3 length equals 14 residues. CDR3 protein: CASSWAGNTGELFF. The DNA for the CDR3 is TGTGCCAGCAGTTGGGCCGGGAACACCGGGGAGCTGTTTTTT.

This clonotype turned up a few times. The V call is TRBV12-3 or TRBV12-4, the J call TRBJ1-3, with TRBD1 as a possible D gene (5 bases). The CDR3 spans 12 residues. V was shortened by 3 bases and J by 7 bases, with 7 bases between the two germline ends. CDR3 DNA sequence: TGTGCCAGCAGTTTGGAGGGGAACACCATATATTTT. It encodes CASSLEGNTIYF.

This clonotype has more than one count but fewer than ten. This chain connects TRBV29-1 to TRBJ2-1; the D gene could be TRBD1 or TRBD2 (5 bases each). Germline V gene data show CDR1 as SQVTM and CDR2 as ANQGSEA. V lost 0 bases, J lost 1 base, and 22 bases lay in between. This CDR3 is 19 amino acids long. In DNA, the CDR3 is TGCAGCGTTGAAGATGGACCAGGGAGATTACTTACATCCTACAATGAGCAGTTCTTC. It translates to CSVEDGPGRLLTSYNEQFF.

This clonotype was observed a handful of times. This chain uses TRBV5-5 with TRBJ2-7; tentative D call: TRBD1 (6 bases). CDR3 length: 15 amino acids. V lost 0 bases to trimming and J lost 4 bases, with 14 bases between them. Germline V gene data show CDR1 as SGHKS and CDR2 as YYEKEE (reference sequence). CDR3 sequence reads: CASSLVSDRLYEQYF. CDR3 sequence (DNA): TGTGCCAGCAGCTTGGTTTCTGACAGGTTATACGAGCAGTACTTC. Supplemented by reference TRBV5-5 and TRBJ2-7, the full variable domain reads DAGVTQSPTHLIKTRGQQVTLRCSPISGHKSVSWYQQVLGQGPQFIFQYYEKEERGRGNFPDRFSARQFPNYSSELNVNALLLGDSALYLCASSLVSDRLYEQYFGPGTRLTVT.

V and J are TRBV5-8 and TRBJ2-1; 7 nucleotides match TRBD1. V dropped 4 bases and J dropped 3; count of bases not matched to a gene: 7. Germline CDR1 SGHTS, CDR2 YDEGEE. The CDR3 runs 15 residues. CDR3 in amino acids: CASSHDRVVYNEQFF. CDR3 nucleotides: TGTGCCAGCAGCCACGACAGGGTGGTCTACAATGAGCAGTTCTTC.

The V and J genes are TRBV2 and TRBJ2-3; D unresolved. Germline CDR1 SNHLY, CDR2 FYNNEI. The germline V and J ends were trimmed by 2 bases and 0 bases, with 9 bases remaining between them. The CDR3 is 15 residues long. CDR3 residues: CASSEQETSTDTQYF. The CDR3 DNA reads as TGTGCCAGCAGTGAACAGGAGACTAGCACAGATACGCAGTATTTT.

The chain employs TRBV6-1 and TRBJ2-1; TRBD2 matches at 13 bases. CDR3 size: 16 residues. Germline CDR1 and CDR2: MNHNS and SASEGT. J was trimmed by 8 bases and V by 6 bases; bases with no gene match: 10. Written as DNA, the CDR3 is TGTGCCAGCAGCCAACTAGCGGGGGGGCCATGGGATGAGCAGTTCTTC. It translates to CASSQLAGGPWDEQFF.

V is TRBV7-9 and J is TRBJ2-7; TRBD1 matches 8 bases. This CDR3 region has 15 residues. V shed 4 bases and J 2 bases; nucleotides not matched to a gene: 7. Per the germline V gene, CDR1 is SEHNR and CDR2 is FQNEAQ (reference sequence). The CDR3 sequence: CASSSRQGLTYEQYF. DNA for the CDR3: TGTGCCAGCAGCTCCAGACAGGGGCTTACCTACGAGCAGTACTTC.

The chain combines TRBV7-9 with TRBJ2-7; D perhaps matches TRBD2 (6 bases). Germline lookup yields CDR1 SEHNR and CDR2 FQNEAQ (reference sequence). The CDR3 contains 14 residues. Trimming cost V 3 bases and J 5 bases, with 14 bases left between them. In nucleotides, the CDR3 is TGTGCCAGCAGCTTCGGAGGGGTTCTCAACGAGCAGTACTTC. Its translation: CASSFGGVLNEQYF.

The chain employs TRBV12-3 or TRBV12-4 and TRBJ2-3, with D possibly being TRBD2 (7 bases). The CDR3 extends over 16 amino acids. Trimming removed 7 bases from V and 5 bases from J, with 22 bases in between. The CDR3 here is CASTKVGGGQGDTQYF. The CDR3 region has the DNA TGTGCCAGCACCAAAGTAGGGGGGGGGCAGGGAGATACGCAGTATTTT.

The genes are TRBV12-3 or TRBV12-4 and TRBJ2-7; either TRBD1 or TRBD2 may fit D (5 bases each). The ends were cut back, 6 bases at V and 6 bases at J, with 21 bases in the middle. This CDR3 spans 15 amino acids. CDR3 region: CASRFSVGAAAEQYF. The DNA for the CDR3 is TGTGCCAGCAGGTTTTCGGTCGGGGCTGCGGCCGAGCAGTACTTC.

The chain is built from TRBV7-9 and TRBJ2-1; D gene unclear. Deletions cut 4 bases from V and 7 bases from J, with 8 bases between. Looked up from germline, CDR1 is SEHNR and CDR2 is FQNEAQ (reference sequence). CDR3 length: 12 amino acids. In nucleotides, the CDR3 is TGTGCCAGCAGCTACTTTAGGAATGAGCAGTTCTTC. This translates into CASSYFRNEQFF.

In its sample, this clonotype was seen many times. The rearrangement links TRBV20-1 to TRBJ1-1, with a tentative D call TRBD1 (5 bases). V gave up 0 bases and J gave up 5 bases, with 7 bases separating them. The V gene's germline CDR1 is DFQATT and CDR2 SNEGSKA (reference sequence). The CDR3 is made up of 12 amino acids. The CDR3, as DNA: TGCAGTGCTAGAGACAGGGCAACTGAAGCTTTCTTT. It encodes CSARDRATEAFF.

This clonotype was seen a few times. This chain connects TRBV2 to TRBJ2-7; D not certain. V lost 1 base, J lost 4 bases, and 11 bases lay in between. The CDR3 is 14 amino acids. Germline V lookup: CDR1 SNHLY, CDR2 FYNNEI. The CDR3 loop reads CASSEVPEAYEQYF. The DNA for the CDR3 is TGTGCCAGCAGTGAAGTCCCCGAAGCGTACGAGCAGTACTTC.